This T cell receptor beta chain was retrieved from a study of blood T cell repertoires in COVID-19. Study at large: Sources were T cells, B-cell-depleted T cells, or PBMCs; the material itself was cDNA or gDNA.

In the original processing: Amplification from reference gene primers served as the basis for estimated nucleated cell counts. Sequenced by immunoSEQ multiplex PCR; TCRdb stores in-frame clones only, minus some. Clone size and V and J calls were adopted from that table, with D and trimming inferred from the DNA. The sample has 250,000 or so clones, about four fifths seen once. This clone was counted once. Per germline, CDR1 MNHEY and CDR2 SVGAGI. The CDR3 totals 12 residues. V was pared by 8 bases and J by 4 bases, with 12 bases between. The sequenced sample consisted of peripheral blood. V is TRBV6-5 and J is TRBJ2-7; unclear D gene. The sequence came from a woman aged 40 to 50 who had recovered from COVID-19. The CDR3 DNA reads TGTGCCAGCGCCTCCTTCCGGTACGAGCAGTACTTC. Its protein product is CASASFRYEQYF.